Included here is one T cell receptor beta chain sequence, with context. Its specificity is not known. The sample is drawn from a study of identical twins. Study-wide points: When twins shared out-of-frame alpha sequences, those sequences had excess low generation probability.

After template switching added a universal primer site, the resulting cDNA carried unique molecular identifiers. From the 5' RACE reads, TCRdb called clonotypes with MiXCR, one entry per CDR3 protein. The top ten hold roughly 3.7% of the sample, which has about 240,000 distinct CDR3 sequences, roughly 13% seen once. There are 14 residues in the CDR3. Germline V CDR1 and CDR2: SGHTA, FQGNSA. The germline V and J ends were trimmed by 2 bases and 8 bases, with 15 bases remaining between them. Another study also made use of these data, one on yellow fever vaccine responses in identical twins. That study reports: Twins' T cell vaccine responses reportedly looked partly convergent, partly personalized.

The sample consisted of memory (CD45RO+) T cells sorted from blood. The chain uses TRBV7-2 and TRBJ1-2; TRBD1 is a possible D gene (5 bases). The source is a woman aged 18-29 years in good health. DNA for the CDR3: TGTGCCAGCAGCTTAAACCCGGGGGAAAACGGCTACACCTTC. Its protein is CASSLNPGENGYTF.